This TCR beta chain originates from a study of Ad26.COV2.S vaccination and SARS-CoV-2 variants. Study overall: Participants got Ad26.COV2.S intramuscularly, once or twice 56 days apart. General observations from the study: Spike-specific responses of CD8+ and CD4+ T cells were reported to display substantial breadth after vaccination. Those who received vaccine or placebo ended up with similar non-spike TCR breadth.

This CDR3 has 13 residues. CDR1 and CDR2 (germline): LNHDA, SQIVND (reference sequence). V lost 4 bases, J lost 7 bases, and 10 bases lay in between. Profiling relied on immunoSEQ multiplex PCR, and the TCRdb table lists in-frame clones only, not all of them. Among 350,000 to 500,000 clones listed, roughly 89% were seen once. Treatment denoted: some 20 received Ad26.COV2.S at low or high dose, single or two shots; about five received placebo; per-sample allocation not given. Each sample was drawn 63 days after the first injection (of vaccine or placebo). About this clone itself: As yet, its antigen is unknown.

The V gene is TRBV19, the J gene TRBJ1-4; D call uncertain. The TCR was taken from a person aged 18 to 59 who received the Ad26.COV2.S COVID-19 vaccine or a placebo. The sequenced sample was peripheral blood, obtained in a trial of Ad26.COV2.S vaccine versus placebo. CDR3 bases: TGTGCCAGTAGTACCCCGCCTGGTGAAAAACTGTTTTTT. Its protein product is CASSTPPGEKLFF.